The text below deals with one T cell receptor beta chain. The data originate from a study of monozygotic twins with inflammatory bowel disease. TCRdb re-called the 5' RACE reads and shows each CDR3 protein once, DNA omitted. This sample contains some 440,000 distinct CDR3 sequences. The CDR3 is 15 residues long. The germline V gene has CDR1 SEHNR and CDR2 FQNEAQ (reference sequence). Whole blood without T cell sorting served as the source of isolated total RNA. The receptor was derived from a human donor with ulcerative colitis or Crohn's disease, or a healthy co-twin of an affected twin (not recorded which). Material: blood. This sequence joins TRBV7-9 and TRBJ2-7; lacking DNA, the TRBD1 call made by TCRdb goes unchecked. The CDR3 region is CASSPLGGASYEQYF.